This TCR beta chain was captured in a study of response to subunit inactivated influenza vaccine. V dropped 5 bases and J dropped 5; count of bases not matched to a gene: 11. This CDR3 has 16 residues. Germline CDR1 and CDR2: LNHNV and YYDKDF (reference sequence). TCRdb reprocessed the RT-PCR reads via MiXCR and lists one record per CDR3 protein. The data contain fewer than 750,000 distinct CDR3 sequences, approximately 15% of them singletons. This clonotype originated in a man aged 45-65 years who received an inactivated influenza vaccine. This chain uses TRBV15 with TRBJ2-5; 10 nucleotides match TRBD2. Sequenced here: PBMCs from blood, sampled approximately 13 days after vaccination. The CDR3 bases are TGTGCCACCAGCCTAGACCCGGGACTAGCGAAGGAGACCCAGTACTTC. The encoded protein is CATSLDPGLAKETQYF.